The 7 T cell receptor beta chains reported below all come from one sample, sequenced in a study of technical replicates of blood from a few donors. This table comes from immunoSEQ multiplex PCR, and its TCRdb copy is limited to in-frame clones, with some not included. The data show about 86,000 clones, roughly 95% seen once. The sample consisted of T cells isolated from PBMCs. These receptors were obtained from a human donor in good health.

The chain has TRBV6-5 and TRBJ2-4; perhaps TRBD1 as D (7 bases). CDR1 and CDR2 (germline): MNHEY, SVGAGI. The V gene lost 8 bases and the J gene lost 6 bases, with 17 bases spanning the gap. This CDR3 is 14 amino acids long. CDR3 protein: CASSGGRGVNIQYF. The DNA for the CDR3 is TGTGCCAGCTCCGGGGGCAGGGGGGTAAACATTCAGTACTTC.

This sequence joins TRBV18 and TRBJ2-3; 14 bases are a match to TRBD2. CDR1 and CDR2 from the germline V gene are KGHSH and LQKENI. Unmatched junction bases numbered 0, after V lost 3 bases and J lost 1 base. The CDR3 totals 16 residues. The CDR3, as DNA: TGTGCCAGCTCACCGGGACTAGCGGGAGGCACAGATACGCAGTATTTT. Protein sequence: CASSPGLAGGTDTQYF.

CDR3 residues: CASSPPLVARSYNEQFF. The DNA of the CDR3 is TGCGCCAGCAGCCCCCCTTTGGTAGCGAGATCCTACAATGAGCAGTTCTTC. V and J are TRBV4-1 and TRBJ2-1, with a possible D match to TRBD2 (5 bases). The CDR3 consists of 17 residues. CDR1 MGHRA and CDR2 YSYEKL come from the germline V gene. The V end lost 4 bases, the J end lost 1 base, and 17 bases lay between the germline ends.

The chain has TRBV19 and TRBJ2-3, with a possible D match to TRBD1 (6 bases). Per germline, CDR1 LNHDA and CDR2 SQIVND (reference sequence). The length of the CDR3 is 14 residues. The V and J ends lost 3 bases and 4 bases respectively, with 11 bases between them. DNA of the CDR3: TGTGCCAGTAGTATCTCACAGGGAGCAGATACGCAGTATTTT. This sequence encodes CASSISQGADTQYF. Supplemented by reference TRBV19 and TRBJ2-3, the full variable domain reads DGGITQSPKYLFRKEGQNVTLSCEQNLNHDAMYWYRQDPGQGLRLIYYSQIVNDFQKGDIAEGYSVSREKKESFPLTVTSAQKNPTAFYLCASSISQGADTQYFGPGTRLTVL.

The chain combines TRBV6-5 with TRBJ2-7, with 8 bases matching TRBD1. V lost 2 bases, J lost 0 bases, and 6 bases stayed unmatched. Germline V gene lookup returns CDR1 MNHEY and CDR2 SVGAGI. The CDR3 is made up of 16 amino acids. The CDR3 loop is CASSYLGTGYSYEQYF. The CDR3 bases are TGTGCCAGCAGTTACCTAGGGACAGGTTACTCCTACGAGCAGTACTTC.

CDR3 protein: CASSPGQAFPETQYF. CDR3 nucleotides: TGTGCCAGCAGCCCCGGACAGGCCTTTCCGGAGACCCAGTACTTC. The chain uses TRBV11-3 and TRBJ2-5; TRBD1 agrees at 7 bases. Trimming cost V 5 bases and J 5 bases; bases outside gene matches: 11. The CDR3 sequence is 15 residues long. CDR1 and CDR2 (germline): SGHNT, YENEEA.

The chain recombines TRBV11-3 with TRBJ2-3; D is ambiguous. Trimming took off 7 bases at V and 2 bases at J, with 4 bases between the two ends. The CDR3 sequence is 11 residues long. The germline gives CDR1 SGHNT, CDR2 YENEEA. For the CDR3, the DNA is TGTGCCAGCACTTCCACAGATACGCAGTATTTT. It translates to CASTSTDTQYF.